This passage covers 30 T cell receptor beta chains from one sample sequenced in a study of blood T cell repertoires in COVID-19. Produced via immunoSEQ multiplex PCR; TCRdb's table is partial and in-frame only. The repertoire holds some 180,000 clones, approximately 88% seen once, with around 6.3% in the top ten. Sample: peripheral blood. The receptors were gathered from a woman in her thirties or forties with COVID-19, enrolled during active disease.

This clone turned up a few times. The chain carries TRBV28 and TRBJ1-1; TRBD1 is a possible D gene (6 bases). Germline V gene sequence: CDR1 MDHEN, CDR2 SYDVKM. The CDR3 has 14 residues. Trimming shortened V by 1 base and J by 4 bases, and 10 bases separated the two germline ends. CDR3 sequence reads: CASSLYRDGTEAFF. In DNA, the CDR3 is TGTGCCAGCAGTTTATACAGGGATGGCACTGAAGCTTTCTTT.

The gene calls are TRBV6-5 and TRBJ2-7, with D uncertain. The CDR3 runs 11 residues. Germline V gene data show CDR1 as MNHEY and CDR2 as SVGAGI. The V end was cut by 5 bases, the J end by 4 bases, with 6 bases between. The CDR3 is CASSQLYEQYF. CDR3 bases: TGTGCCAGCAGTCAACTTTACGAGCAGTACTTC.

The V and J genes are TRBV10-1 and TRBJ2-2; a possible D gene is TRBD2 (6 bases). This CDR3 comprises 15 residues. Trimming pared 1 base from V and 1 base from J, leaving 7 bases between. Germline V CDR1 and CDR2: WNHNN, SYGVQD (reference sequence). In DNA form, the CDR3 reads TGCGCCAGCAGTGAGTGGAGGGGGAACACCGGGGAGCTGTTTTTT. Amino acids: CASSEWRGNTGELFF.

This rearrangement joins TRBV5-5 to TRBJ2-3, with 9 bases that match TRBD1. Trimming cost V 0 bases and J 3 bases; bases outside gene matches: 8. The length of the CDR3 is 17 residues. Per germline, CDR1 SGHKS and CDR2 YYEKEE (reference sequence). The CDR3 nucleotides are TGTGCCAGCAGCTTGGGGCGGGGGACAGGGCGGACAGATACGCAGTATTTT. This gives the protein CASSLGRGTGRTDTQYF.

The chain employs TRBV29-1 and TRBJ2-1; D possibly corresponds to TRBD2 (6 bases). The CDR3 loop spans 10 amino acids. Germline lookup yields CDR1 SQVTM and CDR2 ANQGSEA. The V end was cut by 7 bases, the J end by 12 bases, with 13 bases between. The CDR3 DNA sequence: TGCAGCGGGAGGGACGTCTGGCAGTTCTTC. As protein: CSGRDVWQFF.

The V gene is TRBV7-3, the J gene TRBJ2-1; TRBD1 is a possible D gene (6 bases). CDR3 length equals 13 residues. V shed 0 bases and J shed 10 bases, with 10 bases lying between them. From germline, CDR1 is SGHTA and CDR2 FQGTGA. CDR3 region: CASSLTGTREQFF. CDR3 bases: TGTGCCAGCAGCTTAACAGGGACACGAGAGCAGTTCTTC.

For the CDR3, the DNA is TGTGCCAGCAGCAGGACTAGCGGGAGAGAGACCCAGTACTTC. Translating it yields CASSRTSGRETQYF. V usage is TRBV25-1 and J usage is TRBJ2-5; TRBD2 agrees at 13 bases. The CDR3 consists of 14 residues. V was pared by 6 bases and J by 4 bases, with 2 bases of the junction left unmatched. The germline V gene has CDR1 MGHDK and CDR2 SYGVNS.

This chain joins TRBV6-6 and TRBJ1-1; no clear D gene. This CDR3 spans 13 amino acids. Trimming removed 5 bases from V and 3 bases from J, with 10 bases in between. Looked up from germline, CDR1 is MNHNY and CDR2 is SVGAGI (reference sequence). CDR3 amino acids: CASSNQEYTEAFF. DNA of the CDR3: TGTGCCAGCAGTAACCAAGAGTACACTGAAGCTTTCTTT.

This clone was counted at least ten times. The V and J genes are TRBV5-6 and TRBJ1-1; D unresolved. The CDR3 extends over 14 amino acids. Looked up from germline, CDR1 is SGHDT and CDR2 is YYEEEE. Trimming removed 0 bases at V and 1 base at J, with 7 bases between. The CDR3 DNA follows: TGTGCCAGCAGCTTGGCCGGAGGGAACACTGAAGCTTTCTTT. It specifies CASSLAGGNTEAFF.

The chain's CDR3 is CASSLLAAGRNTEAFF. As DNA, the CDR3 is TGTGCCAGCAGTTTATTAGCGGCAGGGAGAAACACTGAAGCTTTCTTT. The gene calls are TRBV27 and TRBJ1-1; possibly TRBD1 for D (5 bases). This CDR3 is built from 16 residues. The germline V and J ends were trimmed by 1 base and 2 bases, with 14 bases remaining between them. Germline V CDR1 and CDR2: MNHEY, SMNVEV (reference sequence).

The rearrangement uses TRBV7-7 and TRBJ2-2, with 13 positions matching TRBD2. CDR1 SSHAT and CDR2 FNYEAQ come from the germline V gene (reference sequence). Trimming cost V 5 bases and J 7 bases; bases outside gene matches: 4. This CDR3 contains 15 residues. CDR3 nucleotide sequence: TGTGCCAGCAGCGAAGGACTAGCGGGGGTCGGGGAGCTGTTTTTT. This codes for CASSEGLAGVGELFF.

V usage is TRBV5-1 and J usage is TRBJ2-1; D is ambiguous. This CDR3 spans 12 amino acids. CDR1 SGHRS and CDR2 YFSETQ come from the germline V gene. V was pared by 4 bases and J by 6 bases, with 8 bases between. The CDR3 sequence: CASSRLGNEQFF. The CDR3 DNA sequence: TGCGCCAGCAGCCGACTGGGCAATGAGCAGTTCTTC.

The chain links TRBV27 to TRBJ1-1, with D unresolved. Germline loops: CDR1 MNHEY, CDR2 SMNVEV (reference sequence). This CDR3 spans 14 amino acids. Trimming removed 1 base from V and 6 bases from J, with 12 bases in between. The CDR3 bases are TGTGCCAGCAGTTTATTCCAGGTCGGGGCTGAAGCTTTCTTT. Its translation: CASSLFQVGAEAFF.

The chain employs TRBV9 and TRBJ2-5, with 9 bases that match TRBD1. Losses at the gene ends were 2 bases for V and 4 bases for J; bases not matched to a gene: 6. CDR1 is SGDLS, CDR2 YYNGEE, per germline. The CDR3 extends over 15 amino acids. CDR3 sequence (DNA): TGTGCCAGCAGCGTTATAACAGGGGGCGGAGAGACCCAGTACTTC. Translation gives CASSVITGGGETQYF.

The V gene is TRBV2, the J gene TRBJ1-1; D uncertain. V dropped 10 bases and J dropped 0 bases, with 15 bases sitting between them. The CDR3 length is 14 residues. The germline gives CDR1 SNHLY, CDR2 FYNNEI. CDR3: CATSFRGLNTEAFF. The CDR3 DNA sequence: TGTGCCACCTCTTTTCGAGGATTGAACACTGAAGCTTTCTTT.

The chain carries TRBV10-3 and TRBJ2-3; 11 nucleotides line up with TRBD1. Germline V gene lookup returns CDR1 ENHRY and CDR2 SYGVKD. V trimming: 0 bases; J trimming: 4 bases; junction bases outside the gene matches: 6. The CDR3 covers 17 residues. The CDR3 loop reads CAISESGQGARADTQYF. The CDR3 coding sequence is TGTGCCATCAGTGAGTCAGGACAGGGGGCGCGGGCAGATACGCAGTATTTT.

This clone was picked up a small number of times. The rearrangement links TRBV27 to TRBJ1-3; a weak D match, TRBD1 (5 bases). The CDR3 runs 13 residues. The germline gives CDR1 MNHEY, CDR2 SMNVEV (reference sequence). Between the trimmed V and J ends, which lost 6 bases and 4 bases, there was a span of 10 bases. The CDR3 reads CASSTGGGNTIYF. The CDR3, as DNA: TGTGCCAGCAGCACGGGGGGGGGAAACACCATATATTTT.

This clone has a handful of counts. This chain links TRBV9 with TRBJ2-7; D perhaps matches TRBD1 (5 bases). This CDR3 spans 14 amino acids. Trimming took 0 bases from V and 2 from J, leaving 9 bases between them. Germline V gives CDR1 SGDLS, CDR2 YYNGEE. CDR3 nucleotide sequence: TGTGCCAGCAGCGTAGTGGGGCAGACCTACGAGCAGTACTTC. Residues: CASSVVGQTYEQYF.

The CDR3 bases are TGTGCCAGCAGCCTACTAGGTCGGGGCACAGATACGCAGTATTTT. It codes for CASSLLGRGTDTQYF. V and J are TRBV7-3 and TRBJ2-3; TRBD2 might be the D (5 bases). The CDR3 covers 15 residues. The V end was cut by 5 bases, the J end by 1 base, with 13 bases between. Per germline, CDR1 SGHTA and CDR2 FQGTGA.

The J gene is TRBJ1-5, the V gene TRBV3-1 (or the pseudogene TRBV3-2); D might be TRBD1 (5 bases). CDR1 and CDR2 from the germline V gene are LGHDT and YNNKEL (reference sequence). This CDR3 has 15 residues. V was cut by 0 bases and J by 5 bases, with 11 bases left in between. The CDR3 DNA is TGTGCCAGCAGCCAAGATCCAGGGCGAGATCAGCCCCAGCATTTT. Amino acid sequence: CASSQDPGRDQPQHF.

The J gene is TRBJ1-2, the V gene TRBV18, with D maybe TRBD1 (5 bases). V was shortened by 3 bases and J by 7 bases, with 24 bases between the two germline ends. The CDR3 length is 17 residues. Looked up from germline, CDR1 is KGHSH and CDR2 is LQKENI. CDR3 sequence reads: CASSPLPGDLKPTGYTF. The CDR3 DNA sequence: TGTGCCAGCTCACCTCTCCCGGGGGACCTAAAACCCACTGGCTACACCTTC.

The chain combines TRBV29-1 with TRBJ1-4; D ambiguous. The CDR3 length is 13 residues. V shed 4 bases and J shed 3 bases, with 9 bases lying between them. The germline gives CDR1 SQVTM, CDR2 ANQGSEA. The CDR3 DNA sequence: TGCAGCGTTGTGGCTCAGGCTAATGAAAAACTGTTTTTT. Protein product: CSVVAQANEKLFF. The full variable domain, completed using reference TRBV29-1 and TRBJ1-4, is SAVISQKPSRDICQRGTSLTIQCQVDSQVTMMFWYRQQPGQSLTLIATANQGSEATYESGFVIDKFPISRPNLTFSTLTVSNMSPEDSSIYLCSVVAQANEKLFFGSGTQLSVL.

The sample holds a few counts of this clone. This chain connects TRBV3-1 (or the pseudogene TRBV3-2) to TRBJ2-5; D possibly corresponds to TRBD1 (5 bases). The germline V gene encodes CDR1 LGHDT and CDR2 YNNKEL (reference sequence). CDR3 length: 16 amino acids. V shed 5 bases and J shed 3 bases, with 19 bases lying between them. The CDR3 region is CASSTYDSHMKETQYF. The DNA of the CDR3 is TGTGCCAGCAGCACCTACGACAGCCACATGAAAGAGACCCAGTACTTC.

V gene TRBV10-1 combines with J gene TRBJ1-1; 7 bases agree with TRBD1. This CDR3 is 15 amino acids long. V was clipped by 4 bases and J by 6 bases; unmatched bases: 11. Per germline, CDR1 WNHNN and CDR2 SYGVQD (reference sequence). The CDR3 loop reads CASSVTGGGIAEAFF. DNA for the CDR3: TGCGCCAGCAGTGTTACGGGAGGGGGCATCGCTGAAGCTTTCTTT.

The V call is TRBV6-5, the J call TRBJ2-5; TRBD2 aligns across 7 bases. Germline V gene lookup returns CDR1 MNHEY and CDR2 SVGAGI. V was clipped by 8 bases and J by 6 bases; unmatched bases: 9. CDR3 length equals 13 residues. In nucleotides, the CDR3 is TGTGCCAGCGCAGAGCAGCGGGGCCAGACCCAGTACTTC. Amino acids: CASAEQRGQTQYF.

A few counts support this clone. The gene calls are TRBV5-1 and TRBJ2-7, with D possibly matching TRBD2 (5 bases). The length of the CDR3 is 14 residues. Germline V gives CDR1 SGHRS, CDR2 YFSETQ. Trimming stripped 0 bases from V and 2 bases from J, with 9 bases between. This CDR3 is CASSLENSAYEQYF. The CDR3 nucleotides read TGCGCCAGCAGCTTGGAGAATAGCGCCTACGAGCAGTACTTC. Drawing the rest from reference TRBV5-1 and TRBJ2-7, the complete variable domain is KAGVTQTPRYLIKTRGQQVTLSCSPISGHRSVSWYQQTPGQGLQFLFEYFSETQRNKGNFPGRFSGRQFSNSRSEMNVSTLELGDSALYLCASSLENSAYEQYFGPGTRLTVT.

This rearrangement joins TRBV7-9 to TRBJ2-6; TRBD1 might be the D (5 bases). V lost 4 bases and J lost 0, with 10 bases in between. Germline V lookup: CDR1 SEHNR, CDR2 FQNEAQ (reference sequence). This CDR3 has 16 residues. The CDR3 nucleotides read TGTGCCAGCAGCTGGGGCCCCCTCTCTGGGGCCAACGTCCTGACTTTC. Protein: CASSWGPLSGANVLTF.

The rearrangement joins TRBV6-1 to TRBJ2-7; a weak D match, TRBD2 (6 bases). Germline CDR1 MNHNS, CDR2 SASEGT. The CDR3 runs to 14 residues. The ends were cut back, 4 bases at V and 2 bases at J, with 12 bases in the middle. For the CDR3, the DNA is TGTGCCAGCAGTGCAGCGGAGGGTCCCTACGAGCAGTACTTC. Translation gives CASSAAEGPYEQYF.

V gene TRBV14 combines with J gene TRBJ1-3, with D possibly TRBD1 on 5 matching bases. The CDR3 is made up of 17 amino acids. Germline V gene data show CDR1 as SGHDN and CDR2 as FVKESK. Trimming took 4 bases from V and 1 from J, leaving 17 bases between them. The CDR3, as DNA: TGTGCCAGCAGCCCCTTCAACGTCCGGGGGTCTGGAAACACCATATATTTT. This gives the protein CASSPFNVRGSGNTIYF.

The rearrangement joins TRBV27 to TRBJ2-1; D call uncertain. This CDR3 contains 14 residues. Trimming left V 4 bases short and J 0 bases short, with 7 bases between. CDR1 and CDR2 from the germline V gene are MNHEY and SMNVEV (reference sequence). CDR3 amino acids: CASSSAGSYNEQFF. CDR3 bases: TGTGCCAGCAGTTCGGCAGGCTCCTACAATGAGCAGTTCTTC.